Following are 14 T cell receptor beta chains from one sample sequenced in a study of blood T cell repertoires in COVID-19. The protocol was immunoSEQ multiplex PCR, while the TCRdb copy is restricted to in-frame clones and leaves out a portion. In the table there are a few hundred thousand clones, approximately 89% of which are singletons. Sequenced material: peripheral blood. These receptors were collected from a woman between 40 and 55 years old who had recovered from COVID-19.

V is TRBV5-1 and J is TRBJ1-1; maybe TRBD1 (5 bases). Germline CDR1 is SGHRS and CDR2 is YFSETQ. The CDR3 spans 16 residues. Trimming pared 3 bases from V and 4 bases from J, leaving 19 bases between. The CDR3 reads CASSSLTGGVGTEAFF. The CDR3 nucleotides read TGCGCCAGCAGCTCTCTTACGGGGGGTGTTGGCACTGAAGCTTTCTTT.

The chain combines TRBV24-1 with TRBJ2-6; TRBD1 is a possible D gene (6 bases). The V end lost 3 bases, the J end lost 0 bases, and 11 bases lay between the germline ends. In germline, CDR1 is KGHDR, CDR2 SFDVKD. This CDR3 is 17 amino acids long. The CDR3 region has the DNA TGTGCCACCAGTGATCAGGGGCCCGGCTCTGGGGCCAACGTCCTGACTTTC. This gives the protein CATSDQGPGSGANVLTF.

The CDR3 sequence is CASSNRQGANYGYTF. Written as DNA, the CDR3 is TGTGCCAGCAGCAATCGACAGGGGGCGAACTATGGCTACACCTTC. V gene TRBV9 combines with J gene TRBJ1-2; 10 bases are a match to TRBD1. Germline values: CDR1 SGDLS, CDR2 YYNGEE. The CDR3 is 15 residues long. The J segment lost 2 bases and the V segment lost 4 bases, leaving 5 bases of the junction unmatched.

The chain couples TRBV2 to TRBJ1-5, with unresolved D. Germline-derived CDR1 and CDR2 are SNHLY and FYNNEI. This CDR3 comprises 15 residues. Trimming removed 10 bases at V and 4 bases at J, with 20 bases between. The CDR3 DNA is TGTGCCACCGGGGTAGGACCTAAAGTGAATCAGCCCCAGCATTTT. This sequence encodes CATGVGPKVNQPQHF.

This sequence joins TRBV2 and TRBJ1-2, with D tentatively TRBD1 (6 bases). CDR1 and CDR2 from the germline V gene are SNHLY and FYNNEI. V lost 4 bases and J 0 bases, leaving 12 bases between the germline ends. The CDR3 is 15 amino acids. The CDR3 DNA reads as TGTGCCAGCAGTGCGTTAGAGGGGGCTAACTATGGCTACACCTTC. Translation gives CASSALEGANYGYTF.

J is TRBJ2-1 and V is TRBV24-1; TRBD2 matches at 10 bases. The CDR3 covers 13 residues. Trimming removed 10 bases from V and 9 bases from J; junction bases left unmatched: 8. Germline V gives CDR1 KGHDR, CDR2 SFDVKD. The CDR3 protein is CATSLAGAGEQFF. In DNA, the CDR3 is TGTGCCACGAGTCTAGCGGGAGCGGGTGAGCAGTTCTTC.

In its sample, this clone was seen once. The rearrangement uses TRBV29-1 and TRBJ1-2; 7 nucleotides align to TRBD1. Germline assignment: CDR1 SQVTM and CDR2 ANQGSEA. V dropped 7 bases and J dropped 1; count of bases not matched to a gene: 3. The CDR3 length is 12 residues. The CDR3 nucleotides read TGCAGCGCAGGGGACAGTAACTATGGCTACACCTTC. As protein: CSAGDSNYGYTF.

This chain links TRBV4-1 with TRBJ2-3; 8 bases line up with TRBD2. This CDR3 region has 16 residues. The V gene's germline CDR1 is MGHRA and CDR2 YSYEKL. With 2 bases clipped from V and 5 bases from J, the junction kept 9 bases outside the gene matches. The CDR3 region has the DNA TGCGCCAGCAGCCAACCTCGGCGGGGGGCACGAGATACGCAGTATTTT. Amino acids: CASSQPRRGARDTQYF.

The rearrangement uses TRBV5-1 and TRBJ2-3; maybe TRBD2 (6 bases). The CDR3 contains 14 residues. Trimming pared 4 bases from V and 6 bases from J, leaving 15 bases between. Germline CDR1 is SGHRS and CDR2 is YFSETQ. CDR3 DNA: TGCGCCAGCAGCACGGGACGCGGGGCGGATACGCAGTATTTT. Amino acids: CASSTGRGADTQYF.

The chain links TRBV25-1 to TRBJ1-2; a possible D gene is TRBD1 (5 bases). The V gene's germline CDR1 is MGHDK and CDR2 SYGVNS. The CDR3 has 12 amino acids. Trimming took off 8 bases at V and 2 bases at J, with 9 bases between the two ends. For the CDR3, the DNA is TGTGCCAGCTCTGGGGGGAACTATGGCTACACCTTC. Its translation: CASSGGNYGYTF.

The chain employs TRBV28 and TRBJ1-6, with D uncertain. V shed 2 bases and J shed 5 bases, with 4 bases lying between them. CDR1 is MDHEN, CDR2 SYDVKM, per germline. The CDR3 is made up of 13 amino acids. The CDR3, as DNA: TGTGCCAGCAGTTTAACAGATAATTCACCCCTCCACTTT. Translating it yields CASSLTDNSPLHF.

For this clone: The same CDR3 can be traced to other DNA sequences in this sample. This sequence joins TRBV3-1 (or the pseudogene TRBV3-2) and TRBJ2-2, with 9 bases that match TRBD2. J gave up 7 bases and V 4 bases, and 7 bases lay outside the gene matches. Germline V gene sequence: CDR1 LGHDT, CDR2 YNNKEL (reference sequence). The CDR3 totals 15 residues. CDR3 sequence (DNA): TGTGCCAGCAGCCTAAACCCGCGGGGGGGCGGGGAGCTGTTTTTT. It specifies CASSLNPRGGGELFF.

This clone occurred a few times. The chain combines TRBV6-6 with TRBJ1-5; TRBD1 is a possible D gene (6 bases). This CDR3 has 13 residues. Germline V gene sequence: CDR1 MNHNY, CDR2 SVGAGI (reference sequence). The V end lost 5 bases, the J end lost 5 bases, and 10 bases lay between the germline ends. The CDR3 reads CASSTYRDQPQHF. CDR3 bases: TGTGCCAGCAGTACTTACAGGGATCAGCCCCAGCATTTT.

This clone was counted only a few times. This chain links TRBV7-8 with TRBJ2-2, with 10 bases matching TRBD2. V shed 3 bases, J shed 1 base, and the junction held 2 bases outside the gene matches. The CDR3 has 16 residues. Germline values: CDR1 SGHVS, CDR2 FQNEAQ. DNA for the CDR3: TGTGCCAGCAGCTTGCGGACTAGCGGGAACACCGGGGAGCTGTTTTTT. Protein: CASSLRTSGNTGELFF. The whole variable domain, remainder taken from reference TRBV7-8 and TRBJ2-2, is GAGVSQSPRYKVAKRGQDVALRCDPISGHVSLFWYQQALGQGPEFLTYFQNEAQLDKSGLPSDRFFAERPEGSVSTLKIQRTQQEDSAVYLCASSLRTSGNTGELFFGEGSRLTVL.